The rows below give T cell receptor beta chains drawn from one sample of a study of vaccination and CD4 T cells after COVID-19. A single record per CDR3 protein comes from TCRdb applying MiXCR to the PCR reads. The sample shows just under 20,000 distinct CDR3 sequences, roughly three fifths of them seen only once. These receptors have no identified antigens. Material: CD4+ T cells from blood, cultured in vitro. The receptors derive from a human donor who had recovered from COVID-19. Each CDR3 is given with its conserved first and last residue. D genes are given only for firm matches. The size entry is marked missing in some rows and otherwise reads once, few, many or a size class.

>13|few|TRBV2|TRBJ1-5|TRBD1
CASSYGQGQPQHF
TGTGCCAGCAGTTACGGACAGGGGCAGCCCCAGCATTTT
>14|-|TRBV2|TRBJ1-1|-
CASSLGQLNTEAFF
TGTGCCAGCAGTCTAGGGCAGCTGAACACTGAAGCTTTCTTT
>15|-|TRBV6-1|TRBJ2-5|TRBD2
CASSRGLAGVETQYF
TGTGCCAGCAGTCGGGGACTAGCGGGAGTGGAGACCCAGTACTTC
>16|few|TRBV6-2/TRBV6-3|TRBJ1-1|-
CASSTMRGFMNTEAFF
TGTGCCAGCAGTACCATGCGAGGGTTCATGAACACTGAAGCTTTCTTT
>15|-|TRBV6-1|TRBJ1-2|-
CASSQDFLYNYGYTF
TGTGCCAGCAGCCAGGACTTTTTGTACAACTATGGCTACACCTTC
>15|-|TRBV21-1|TRBJ2-5|-
CASSKWQGARETQYF
TGTGCCAGCAGCAAATGGCAGGGGGCGAGGGAGACCCAGTACTTC
>15|few|TRBV20-1|TRBJ2-5|TRBD2
CSAPTSGGPGETQYF
TGCAGTGCTCCGACTAGCGGGGGGCCGGGAGAGACCCAGTACTTC
>13|-|TRBV5-1|TRBJ1-5|-
CASSLGRNQPQHF
TGCGCCAGCAGCTTGGGAAGGAATCAGCCCCAGCATTTT
>14|few|TRBV20-1|TRBJ2-7|TRBD1
CSARDMTGGDEQYF
TGCAGTGCTAGAGATATGACAGGGGGCGACGAGCAGTACTTC
>16|once|TRBV5-4|TRBJ1-2|TRBD1
CASSLLSGQGNYGYTF
TGTGCCAGCAGCTTGCTTTCGGGACAGGGCAACTATGGCTACACCTTC
>15|-|TRBV4-1|TRBJ2-3|TRBD1
CASSQRDREADTQYF
TGCGCCAGCAGCCAAAGGGACAGGGAGGCAGATACGCAGTATTTT
>15|-|TRBV2|TRBJ1-5|-
CASRRDKNSNQPQHF
TGTGCCAGCAGGCGAGACAAGAATAGCAATCAGCCCCAGCATTTT
>12|-|TRBV6-2/TRBV6-3|TRBJ1-5|-
CASSPPNQPQHF
TGTGCCAGCAGCCCCCCCAATCAGCCCCAGCATTTT
>12|-|TRBV6-2/TRBV6-3|TRBJ1-5|-
CASSSVGQPQHF
TGTGCCAGCAGTTCTGTCGGCCAGCCCCAGCATTTT
>15|few|TRBV7-3|TRBJ1-5|-
CASSLRPGPNQPQHF
TGTGCCAGCAGCTTAAGGCCAGGGCCCAATCAGCCCCAGCATTTT
>15|-|TRBV6-1|TRBJ2-7|TRBD1
CASSGGTGFSYEQYF
TGTGCCAGCAGTGGCGGGACAGGGTTTTCGTACGAGCAGTACTTC
>12|-|TRBV20-1|TRBJ2-5|-
CSAKDGKETQYF
TGCAGTGCAAAAGACGGGAAAGAGACCCAGTACTTC
>13|-|TRBV6-1|TRBJ2-1|-
CASRDWPGHEQFF
TGTGCCAGCAGGGACTGGCCTGGCCATGAGCAGTTCTTC
>13|-|TRBV21-1|TRBJ2-7|-
CASSSPTGIEQYF
TGTGCCAGCAGCTCCCCGACAGGGATCGAGCAGTACTTC
>17|-|TRBV16|TRBJ1-1|-
CASSHQSLRRGNTEAFF
TGTGCCAGCAGCCACCAATCCCTCCGCAGGGGTAACACTGAAGCTTTCTTT
>10|-|TRBV6-1|TRBJ2-1|-
CASYGHEQFF
TGTGCCAGCTACGGCCATGAGCAGTTCTTC
>15|-|TRBV11-2|TRBJ2-7|TRBD2
CASSLLAGGSYEQYF
TGTGCCAGCAGCTTACTAGCGGGAGGCTCCTACGAGCAGTACTTC
>13|-|TRBV29-1|TRBJ1-1|-
CSVAETSNTEAFF
TGCAGCGTTGCAGAGACCTCGAACACTGAAGCTTTCTTT
>14|-|TRBV19|TRBJ2-1|TRBD2
CATEPLAGGIKQFF
TGTGCCACCGAACCTCTAGCGGGGGGTATTAAGCAGTTCTTC
>14|-|TRBV7-2|TRBJ1-2|-
CASSLWGQGYGYTF
TGTGCCAGCAGCTTATGGGGGCAGGGCTATGGCTACACCTTC
>18|-|TRBV7-2|TRBJ2-7|TRBD2
CASSLMLGTSGRNYEQYF
TGTGCCAGCAGCTTAATGTTGGGGACTAGCGGGAGAAATTACGAGCAGTACTTC
>13|few|TRBV6-1|TRBJ2-7|-
CASTKETGLEQYF
TGTGCCAGCACCAAGGAGACGGGGCTAGAGCAGTACTTC
>16|-|TRBV7-8|TRBJ1-2|TRBD1
CASSLEDRGRFGGYTF
TGTGCCAGCAGCTTAGAGGACAGGGGGCGATTCGGCGGCTACACCTTC
>13|-|TRBV7-7|TRBJ2-7|TRBD1
CASSQTDRGEQYF
TGTGCTAGCAGCCAAACGGACAGGGGCGAGCAGTACTTC
>13|-|TRBV6-1|TRBJ1-6|-
CASSPRGYSPLHF
TGTGCCAGCAGTCCCAGGGGATATTCACCCCTCCACTTT
>17|once|TRBV7-8|TRBJ2-1|TRBD1
CASSPRDRGSSYNEQFF
TGTGCCAGCAGCCCTCGGGACAGGGGAAGCTCCTACAATGAGCAGTTCTTC
>13|-|TRBV7-3|TRBJ2-1|-
CASSATPRNEQFF
TGTGCCAGCAGCGCAACTCCTAGGAATGAGCAGTTCTTC
>15|-|TRBV7-2|TRBJ2-3|TRBD1
CASSLDSQGANTQYF
TGTGCCAGCAGCTTAGATTCTCAGGGGGCTAATACGCAGTATTTT
>15|-|TRBV7-2|TRBJ1-5|-
CASSRDNLSNQPQHF
TGTGCCAGCAGTCGTGACAACCTTAGCAATCAGCCCCAGCATTTT
>19|-|TRBV27|TRBJ2-3|TRBD1
CASSLSGTGGLKSTDTQYF
TGTGCCAGCAGTTTATCGGGGACAGGGGGCCTAAAAAGCACAGATACGCAGTATTTT
>21|-|TRBV7-8|TRBJ2-3|TRBD2
CASSPSFRTSGSTTSTDTQYF
TGTGCCAGCAGCCCTAGTTTCCGGACTAGCGGGAGTACTACTAGCACAGATACGCAGTATTTT